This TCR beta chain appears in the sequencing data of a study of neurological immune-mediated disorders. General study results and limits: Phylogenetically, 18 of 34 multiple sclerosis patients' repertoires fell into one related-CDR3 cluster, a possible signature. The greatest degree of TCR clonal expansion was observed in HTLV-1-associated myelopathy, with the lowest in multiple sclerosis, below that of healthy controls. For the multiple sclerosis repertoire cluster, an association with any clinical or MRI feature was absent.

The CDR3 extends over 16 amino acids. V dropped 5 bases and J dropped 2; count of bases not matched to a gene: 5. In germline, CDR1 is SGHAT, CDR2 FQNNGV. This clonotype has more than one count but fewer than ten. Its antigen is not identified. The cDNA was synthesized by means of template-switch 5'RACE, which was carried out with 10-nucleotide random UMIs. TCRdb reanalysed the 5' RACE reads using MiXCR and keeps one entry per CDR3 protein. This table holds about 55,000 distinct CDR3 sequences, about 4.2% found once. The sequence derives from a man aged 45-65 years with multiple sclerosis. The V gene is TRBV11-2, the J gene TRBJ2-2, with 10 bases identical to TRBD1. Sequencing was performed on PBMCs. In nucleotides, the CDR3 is TGTGCCAGCAGCACCCGGGACAGGGGAAACACCGGGGAGCTGTTTTTT. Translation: CASSTRDRGNTGELFF.